This entry lists 5 T cell receptor beta chains sequenced from one sample in a study of monozygotic twins with inflammatory bowel disease. TCRdb re-called the 5' RACE reads and shows each CDR3 protein once, DNA omitted. The sample's table shows roughly 330,000 distinct CDR3 sequences. Sequenced input: blood. These receptors came from a human donor with ulcerative colitis or Crohn's disease, or a healthy co-twin of an affected twin (not recorded which).

The chain uses TRBV14 and TRBJ1-2. Germline CDR1 reads SGHDN; CDR2 reads FVKESK. This CDR3 spans 15 amino acids. This CDR3 is CASSQDFQANYGYTF.

V gene TRBV5-6 combines with J gene TRBJ2-1. This CDR3 is built from 17 residues. Germline V lookup: CDR1 SGHDT, CDR2 YYEEEE. The CDR3 sequence: CASSLGEQQGIYNEQFF. The entire variable domain, with the rest obtained from reference TRBV5-6 and TRBJ2-1, is as follows: DAGVTQSPTHLIKTRGQQVTLRCSPKSGHDTVSWYQQALGQGPQFIFQYYEEEERQRGNFPDRFSGHQFPNYSSELNVNALLLGDSALYLCASSLGEQQGIYNEQFFGPGTRLTVL.

The chain joins TRBV5-4 to TRBJ2-1; lacking DNA, the TRBD2 call made by TCRdb goes unchecked. Germline CDR1 is SGHNT and CDR2 is YYREEE (reference sequence). The CDR3 has 14 amino acids. CDR3 loop: CAFRGDYFLNEQFF.

The chain has TRBV19 and TRBJ2-2; TCRdb returns TRBD1, unconfirmable since there is no DNA. The CDR3 covers 16 residues. CDR1 LNHDA and CDR2 SQIVND come from the germline V gene (reference sequence). CDR3 region: CASSISTGMNTGELFF.

The gene calls are TRBV29-1 and TRBJ1-2; TCRdb selects TRBD1, and the lack of DNA leaves this call unchecked. Germline V gene sequence: CDR1 SQVTM, CDR2 ANQGSEA. The CDR3 totals 14 residues. The CDR3 protein is CSALTASINYGYTF. Combining the CDR3 with reference TRBV29-1 and TRBJ1-2 gives the whole variable domain SAVISQKPSRDICQRGTSLTIQCQVDSQVTMMFWYRQQPGQSLTLIATANQGSEATYESGFVIDKFPISRPNLTFSTLTVSNMSPEDSSIYLCSALTASINYGYTFGSGTRLTVV.